The next 5 T cell receptor beta chains were all read from a single sample in a study of shared clonotypes between healthy human individuals. Generated by immunoSEQ multiplex PCR, the TCRdb table keeps only in-frame clones and is missing some. Of over a million clones in the sample, around 98.5% were seen once. Sequenced: naive CD4+ T cells sorted from blood. The subset is: CD45RA+ positively selected. The receptors derive from a man under 40 in good health.

This clone was detected only once. This chain connects TRBV6-6 to TRBJ2-5; 7 positions agree with TRBD1. Germline loops: CDR1 MNHNY, CDR2 SVGAGI (reference sequence). CDR3 length: 14 residues. The V segment lost 2 bases and the J segment 7 bases; nucleotides outside the gene matches: 7. The CDR3 spells CASSYTTGVGTQYF. DNA for the CDR3: TGTGCCAGCAGTTACACAACAGGGGTAGGGACCCAGTACTTC.

The chain uses TRBV25-1 and TRBJ2-1; tentatively, D is TRBD2 (6 bases). The CDR3 totals 15 residues. V shed 4 bases and J shed 4 bases, with 14 bases lying between them. CDR1 is MGHDK, CDR2 SYGVNS, per germline. As DNA, the CDR3 is TGTGCCAGCAGTGCCCGGAGGGCCGTTTACAATGAGCAGTTCTTC. Amino acids: CASSARRAVYNEQFF.

The CDR3 spells CASSYSTGAFSYEQYF. DNA for the CDR3: TGTGCCAGCAGTTACTCGACAGGGGCCTTCTCCTACGAGCAGTACTTC. The chain is built from TRBV6-6 and TRBJ2-7, with 8 bases matching TRBD1. After removal of 0 bases from V and 0 bases from J, the junction contained 4 bases not matched to a gene. Germline lookup yields CDR1 MNHNY and CDR2 SVGAGI (reference sequence). CDR3 size: 16 residues.

V gene TRBV5-1 combines with J gene TRBJ2-7; 9 nucleotides line up with TRBD2. The ends lost 4 bases at V and 4 bases at J; junction bases unmatched: 9. The CDR3 is 15 residues long. Germline CDR1 and CDR2: SGHRS and YFSETQ. The CDR3 protein is CASSSSGSFLYEQYF. CDR3 nucleotide sequence: TGCGCCAGCAGCAGTAGCGGGAGTTTTTTGTACGAGCAGTACTTC.

The chain joins TRBV29-1 to TRBJ2-5; TRBD2 agrees at 7 bases. Looked up from germline, CDR1 is SQVTM and CDR2 is ANQGSEA. Trimming took 6 bases from V and 1 from J; bases not matched to a gene: 11. This CDR3 comprises 15 residues. CDR3 loop: CSVGLGGSPQETQYF. The CDR3 region has the DNA TGCAGCGTCGGTTTGGGCGGGAGCCCCCAAGAGACCCAGTACTTC.